The T cell receptor (beta chain) described here comes from a study of siplizumab effects on memory and regulatory T cells. Clones were read by immunoSEQ multiplex PCR, and TCRdb kept only the in-frame ones, dropping some. Among some 100,000 clones listed, 95% to 97% were seen once. Naive, memory, effector memory and TEMRA subsets that were unstimulated underwent sequencing in a few donor pairs. The study, taken as a whole, reports: A significant reduction in alloreactive sequences traceable to unstimulated CD4+ memory cells was produced by siplizumab. Naive T cells appeared more diverse than memory cells and seemed to be major alloresponse contributors. It was never confirmed that proliferating Tregs from siplizumab cultures were suppressive.

Turning to this clone: Antigen unknown.

V shed 1 base and J 4 bases; nucleotides not matched to a gene: 5. The CDR3 has 14 amino acids. Germline loops: CDR1 SGHDT, CDR2 YYEEEE. Source material: naive CD4+ T cells sorted from blood. The chain joins TRBV5-6 to TRBJ2-7; 7 bases line up with TRBD1. This sequence was found in a human donor in good health. The DNA of the CDR3 is TGTGCCAGCAGCTTGAGGGGGCGATTTTACGAGCAGTACTTC. Residues: CASSLRGRFYEQYF.